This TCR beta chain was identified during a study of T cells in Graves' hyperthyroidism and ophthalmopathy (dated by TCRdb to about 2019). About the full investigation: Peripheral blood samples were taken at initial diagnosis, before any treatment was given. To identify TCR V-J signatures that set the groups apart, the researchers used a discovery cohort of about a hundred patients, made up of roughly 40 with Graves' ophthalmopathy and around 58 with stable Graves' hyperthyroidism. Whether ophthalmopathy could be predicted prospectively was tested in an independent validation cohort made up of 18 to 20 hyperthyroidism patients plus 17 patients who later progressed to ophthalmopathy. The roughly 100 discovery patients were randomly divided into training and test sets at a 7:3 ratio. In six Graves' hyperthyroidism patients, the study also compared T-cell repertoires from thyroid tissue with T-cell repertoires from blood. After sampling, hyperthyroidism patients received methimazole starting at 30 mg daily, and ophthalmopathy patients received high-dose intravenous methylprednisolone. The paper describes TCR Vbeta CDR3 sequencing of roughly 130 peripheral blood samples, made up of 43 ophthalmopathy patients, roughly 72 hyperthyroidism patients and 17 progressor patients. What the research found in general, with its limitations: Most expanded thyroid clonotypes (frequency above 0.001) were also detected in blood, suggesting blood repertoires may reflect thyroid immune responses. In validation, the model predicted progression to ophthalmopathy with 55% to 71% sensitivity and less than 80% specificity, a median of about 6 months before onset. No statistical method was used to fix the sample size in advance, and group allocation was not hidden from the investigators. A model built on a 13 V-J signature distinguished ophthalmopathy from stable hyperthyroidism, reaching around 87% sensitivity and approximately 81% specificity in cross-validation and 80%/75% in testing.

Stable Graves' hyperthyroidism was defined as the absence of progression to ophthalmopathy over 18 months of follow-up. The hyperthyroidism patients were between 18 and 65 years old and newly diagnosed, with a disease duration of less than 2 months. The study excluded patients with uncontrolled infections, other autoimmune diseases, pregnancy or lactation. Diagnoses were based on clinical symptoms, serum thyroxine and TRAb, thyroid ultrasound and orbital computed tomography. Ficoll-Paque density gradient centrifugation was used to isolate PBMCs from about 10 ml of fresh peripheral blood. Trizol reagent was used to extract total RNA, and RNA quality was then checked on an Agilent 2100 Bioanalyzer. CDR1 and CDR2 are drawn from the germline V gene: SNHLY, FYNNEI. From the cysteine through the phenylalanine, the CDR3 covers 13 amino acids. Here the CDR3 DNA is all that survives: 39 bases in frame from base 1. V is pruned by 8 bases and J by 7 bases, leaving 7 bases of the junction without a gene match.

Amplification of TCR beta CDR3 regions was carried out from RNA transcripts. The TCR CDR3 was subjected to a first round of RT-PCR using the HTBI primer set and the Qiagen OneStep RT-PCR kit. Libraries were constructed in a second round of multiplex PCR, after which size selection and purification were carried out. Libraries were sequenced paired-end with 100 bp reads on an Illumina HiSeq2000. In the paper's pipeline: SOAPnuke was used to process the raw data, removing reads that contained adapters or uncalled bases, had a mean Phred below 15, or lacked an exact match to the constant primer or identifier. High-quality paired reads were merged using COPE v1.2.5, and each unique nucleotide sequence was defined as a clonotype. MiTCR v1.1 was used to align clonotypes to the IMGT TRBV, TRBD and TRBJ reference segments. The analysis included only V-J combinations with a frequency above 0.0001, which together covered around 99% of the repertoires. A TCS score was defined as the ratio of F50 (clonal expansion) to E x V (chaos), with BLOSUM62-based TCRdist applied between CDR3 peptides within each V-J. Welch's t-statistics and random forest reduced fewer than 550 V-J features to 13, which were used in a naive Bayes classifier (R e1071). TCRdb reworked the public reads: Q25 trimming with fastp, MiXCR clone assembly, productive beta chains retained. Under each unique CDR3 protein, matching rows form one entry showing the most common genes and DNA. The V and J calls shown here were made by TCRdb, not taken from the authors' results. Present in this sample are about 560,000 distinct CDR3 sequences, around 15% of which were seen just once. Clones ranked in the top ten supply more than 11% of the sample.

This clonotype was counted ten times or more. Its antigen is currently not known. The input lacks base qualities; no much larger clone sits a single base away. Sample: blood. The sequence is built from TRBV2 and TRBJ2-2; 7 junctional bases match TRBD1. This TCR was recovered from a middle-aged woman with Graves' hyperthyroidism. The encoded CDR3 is CASGKGGIGELFF. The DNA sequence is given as TGTGCCAGCGGAAAAGGGGGCATCGGGGAGCTGTTTTTT.